The 32 T cell receptor beta chains below were found in one sample sequenced in a study of T-cell reconstitution after alpha-beta-depleted transplantation in children. TCRbeta library construction was performed incorporating unique molecular identifiers. Using its own MiXCR run on the PCR reads, TCRdb lists one record per CDR3 protein. Of approximately 190,000 distinct CDR3 sequences detected, 6.3% appear once; the ten largest clones hold just over 4.5%. The sequencing here drew on PBMCs, taken before TCRalphabeta/CD19-depleted stem cell transplant. The receptors were sampled from a girl under three years old with combined immunodeficiency, due to receive a stem cell transplant.

This clonotype was detected many times. V usage is TRBV20-1 and J usage is TRBJ2-7; the D is unclear. The germline V gene encodes CDR1 DFQATT and CDR2 SNEGSKA (reference sequence). Between the trimmed V and J ends, which lost 1 base and 0 bases, there was a span of 7 bases. The CDR3 loop spans 13 amino acids. The CDR3 is CSARVDGSYEQYF. CDR3 bases: TGCAGTGCTAGAGTTGACGGCTCCTACGAGCAGTACTTC.

This clonotype has a count of ten or more. The chain uses TRBV28 and TRBJ2-7; a possible D gene is TRBD1 (6 bases). This CDR3 spans 14 amino acids. The germline V and J ends were trimmed by 8 bases and 2 bases, with 16 bases remaining between them. Per germline, CDR1 MDHEN and CDR2 SYDVKM. CDR3 sequence (DNA): TGTGCCAGCCGCCCCTCAGGGGATCCCTACGAGCAGTACTTC. Amino acid sequence: CASRPSGDPYEQYF.

This clonotype was seen at least ten times. This chain links TRBV4-3 with TRBJ2-7; D is possibly TRBD2 (5 bases). This CDR3 is 14 amino acids long. Germline V lookup: CDR1 LGHNA, CDR2 YSLEER. V was pared by 4 bases and J by 6 bases, with 16 bases between. The CDR3 reads CASSPFRGSLEQYF. The CDR3 DNA reads as TGCGCCAGCAGCCCCTTCCGCGGGTCCCTCGAGCAGTACTTC.

This clonotype was counted many times. The V and J genes are TRBV10-3 and TRBJ2-3, with 7 bases aligning to TRBD1. Germline CDR1 ENHRY, CDR2 SYGVKD. The J segment lost 4 bases and the V segment lost 5 bases, leaving 6 bases of the junction unmatched. CDR3 length equals 14 residues. DNA for the CDR3: TGTGCCATCAGTCCCTTAGGGGGCCCAGATACGCAGTATTTT. Encoded protein: CAISPLGGPDTQYF.

This chain joins TRBV11-2 and TRBJ2-7; TRBD2 aligns across 7 bases. The CDR3 contains 14 residues. J was trimmed by 1 base and V by 4 bases; bases with no gene match: 4. The V gene's germline CDR1 is SGHAT and CDR2 FQNNGV. The CDR3 is CASSWGGGSYEQYF. CDR3 DNA: TGTGCCAGCAGCTGGGGGGGAGGGTCCTACGAGCAGTACTTC.

This clonotype was seen at least ten times. The chain carries TRBV6-1 and TRBJ2-5; D may match TRBD1 or TRBD2 (5 bases each). Trimming pared 8 bases from V and 3 bases from J, leaving 13 bases between. The germline gives CDR1 MNHNS, CDR2 SASEGT. The CDR3 has 13 amino acids. DNA for the CDR3: TGTGCCAGCGGGGACCAACCTGAAGAGACCCAGTACTTC. Its translation: CASGDQPEETQYF.

This clonotype appeared a few times. The V and J genes are TRBV7-8 and TRBJ2-5; maybe TRBD2 (7 bases). With 3 bases removed from V and 7 bases from J, the gap between germline ends came to 18 bases. The CDR3 runs 15 residues. Germline V gene data show CDR1 as SGHVS and CDR2 as FQNEAQ. As DNA, the CDR3 is TGTGCCAGCAGCTTTGGCGGGGGCGCGCACAGGACCCAGTACTTC. Translating it yields CASSFGGGAHRTQYF.

This clonotype was seen at least ten times. The chain has TRBV24-1 and TRBJ1-5; 7 positions agree with TRBD1. V shed 5 bases, J shed 1 base, and the junction held 7 bases outside the gene matches. CDR3 length: 16 residues. Germline V gene sequence: CDR1 KGHDR, CDR2 SFDVKD. The chain's CDR3 is CATSARTGISNQPQHF. The CDR3 DNA is TGTGCCACCAGTGCCAGGACAGGAATAAGCAATCAGCCCCAGCATTTT.

This clonotype was seen many times. The chain carries TRBV29-1 and TRBJ1-1; perhaps TRBD1 as D (5 bases). The CDR3 totals 16 residues. Germline V gene data show CDR1 as SQVTM and CDR2 as ANQGSEA. V lost 1 base and J lost 4, with 19 bases in between. This CDR3 reads CSVEGVQGRGGTEAFF. CDR3 coding DNA: TGCAGCGTTGAAGGGGTTCAGGGACGGGGTGGCACTGAAGCTTTCTTT.

This clonotype was detected many times. This chain uses TRBV28 with TRBJ1-4, with a tentative D call TRBD1 (6 bases). Germline loops: CDR1 MDHEN, CDR2 SYDVKM. The CDR3 is 19 amino acids. V lost 3 bases, J lost 0 bases, and 20 bases lay in between. The CDR3 loop is CASSLYNIRRTATNEKLFF. The CDR3 nucleotides read TGTGCCAGCAGTTTGTACAATATTCGTCGGACAGCAACTAATGAAAAACTGTTTTTT.

This clonotype appeared many times. The junction and the germline gene differ at one end; a read error may be behind it. The chain links TRBV5-1 to TRBJ2-3; 9 bases align to TRBD2. The CDR3 spans 15 residues. Germline V gene sequence: CDR1 SGHRS, CDR2 YFSETQ. The CDR3 DNA reads as TGTCCACGTGCGGGGGGGCCGGAACACACAGATACGCAGTATTTT. Amino acid sequence: CPRAGGPEHTDTQYF.

This clonotype was detected only a few times. This chain uses TRBV6-5 with TRBJ2-2; D is unresolved. V was clipped by 0 bases and J by 4 bases, with 9 bases between them. Germline-derived CDR1 and CDR2 are MNHEY and SVGAGI. The CDR3 consists of 15 residues. The CDR3 DNA is TGTGCCAGCAGTTACTCGACACAGTTCACCGGGGAGCTGTTTTTT. It encodes CASSYSTQFTGELFF.

This clonotype was recorded many times. This chain's CDR3 is CASSFAPGVYEQYF. The DNA of the CDR3 is TGTGCCAGCAGTTTTGCTCCGGGGGTCTACGAGCAGTACTTC. This chain connects TRBV28 to TRBJ2-7; D is perhaps TRBD2 (6 bases). V lost 3 bases, J lost 3 bases, and 12 bases lay in between. Germline loops: CDR1 MDHEN, CDR2 SYDVKM. The length of the CDR3 is 14 residues.

This clonotype was seen at least ten times. V and J are TRBV9 and TRBJ2-5; 7 nucleotides agree with TRBD2. Trimming removed 0 bases from V and 5 bases from J; junction bases left unmatched: 7. The CDR3 covers 15 residues. The V gene's germline CDR1 is SGDLS and CDR2 YYNGEE. CDR3 sequence reads: CASSVGGLPGETQYF. As DNA, the CDR3 is TGTGCCAGCAGCGTAGGGGGACTACCAGGGGAGACCCAGTACTTC. The complete variable domain, with remaining parts taken from reference TRBV9 and TRBJ2-5, reads DSGVTQTPKHLITATGQRVTLRCSPRSGDLSVYWYQQSLDQGLQFLIQYYNGEERAKGNILERFSAQQFPDLHSELNLSSLELGDSALYFCASSVGGLPGETQYFGPGTRLLVL.

Ten or more counts support this clonotype. J is TRBJ2-1 and V is TRBV4-3, with D unresolved. The CDR3 contains 12 residues. The germline V gene encodes CDR1 LGHNA and CDR2 YSLEER. Trimming cost V 1 base and J 8 bases, with 6 bases left between them. This chain's CDR3 is CASSQGLDEQFF. Written as DNA, the CDR3 is TGCGCCAGCAGCCAAGGTCTGGATGAGCAGTTCTTC.

This clonotype has a count of ten or more. The V gene is TRBV25-1, the J gene TRBJ2-7; D is uncertain. Trimming shortened V by 4 bases and J by 2 bases, and 15 bases separated the two germline ends. The CDR3 contains 15 residues. In germline, CDR1 is MGHDK, CDR2 SYGVNS. The DNA for the CDR3 is TGTGCCAGCAGTGGATTGATTCGGTGGCCCTACGAGCAGTACTTC. Residues: CASSGLIRWPYEQYF.

This clonotype has a count of ten or more. The CDR3 loop reads CASSHLRGNTDTQYF. The DNA for the CDR3 is TGTGCCAGCAGCCACCTCCGGGGGAACACAGATACGCAGTATTTT. The chain employs TRBV7-2 and TRBJ2-3; TRBD2 might be the D (6 bases). The CDR3 is made up of 15 amino acids. Germline assignment: CDR1 SGHTA and CDR2 FQGNSA. Trimming shortened V by 5 bases and J by 2 bases, and 14 bases separated the two germline ends. Supplemented by reference TRBV7-2 and TRBJ2-3, the full variable domain reads GAGVSQSPSNKVTEKGKDVELRCDPISGHTALYWYRQSLGQGLEFLIYFQGNSAPDKSGLPSDRFSAERTGGSVSTLTIQRTQQEDSAVYLCASSHLRGNTDTQYFGPGTRLTVL.

Ten or more counts support this clonotype. The J gene is TRBJ2-1, the V gene TRBV5-5, with unresolved D. V was clipped by 0 bases and J by 6 bases, with 10 bases between them. The CDR3 is made up of 14 amino acids. Germline V gene data show CDR1 as SGHKS and CDR2 as YYEKEE (reference sequence). The CDR3 sequence: CASSLELSSNEQFF. The CDR3, as DNA: TGTGCCAGCAGCTTGGAGCTCTCGAGCAATGAGCAGTTCTTC.

In its sample, this clonotype was seen many times. At one end, the junction sequence differs from germline, possibly due to a read error. This rearrangement joins TRBV7-7 to TRBJ2-1; tentatively, D is TRBD1 (6 bases). Germline V lookup: CDR1 SSHAT, CDR2 FNYEAQ (reference sequence). This CDR3 is 14 amino acids long. The CDR3, as DNA: TGTGCTAGCAGGAAAGACAGGCATTCCAATGAGCAGTTCTTC. Encoded protein: CASRKDRHSNEQFF.

This clonotype was observed many times. The chain combines TRBV12-3 or TRBV12-4 with TRBJ1-2; D is ambiguous. Trimming pared 6 bases from V and 2 bases from J, leaving 10 bases between. The CDR3 covers 13 residues. The CDR3 DNA reads as TGTGCCAGCAGCCACGCACAAAACTATGGCTACACCTTC. This encodes CASSHAQNYGYTF.

This clonotype occurred many times. V gene TRBV2 combines with J gene TRBJ1-1; D is unclear. V shed 4 bases and J shed 0 bases, with 9 bases lying between them. The CDR3 runs to 14 residues. The germline V gene has CDR1 SNHLY and CDR2 FYNNEI. Written as DNA, the CDR3 is TGTGCCAGCAGTGTCAGGATGGTGAACACTGAAGCTTTCTTT. Protein sequence: CASSVRMVNTEAFF.

Ten or more counts support this clonotype. The gene calls are TRBV7-6 and TRBJ2-3; D may match TRBD1 or TRBD2 (5 bases each). The V and J ends lost 1 base and 2 bases respectively, with 13 bases between them. The CDR3 has 16 residues. Germline V CDR1 and CDR2: SGHVS, FNYEAQ. CDR3 amino acids: CASSLGSTGHTDTQYF. In DNA, the CDR3 is TGTGCCAGCAGCTTAGGGAGCACGGGGCACACAGATACGCAGTATTTT.

This clonotype was observed at least ten times. V is TRBV6-2 or TRBV6-3 and J is TRBJ2-5; 12 bases are a match to TRBD2. V was clipped by 6 bases and J by 5 bases; unmatched bases: 10. CDR1 MNHEY and CDR2 SVGEGT come from the germline V gene. The CDR3 contains 16 residues. The chain's CDR3 is CASSLDRLAGVETQYF. The DNA for the CDR3 is TGTGCCAGCAGCCTGGACCGACTAGCGGGAGTGGAGACCCAGTACTTC.

The rearrangement joins TRBV11-2 to TRBJ1-6; D is ambiguous. The V and J ends lost 1 base and 7 bases respectively, with 14 bases between them. CDR3 length: 16 residues. The germline V gene encodes CDR1 SGHAT and CDR2 FQNNGV. CDR3 sequence reads: CASSLVTLVRNSPLHF. The CDR3 nucleotides are TGTGCCAGCAGCTTAGTGACTCTGGTCAGGAATTCACCCCTCCACTTT.

This clonotype showed up many times. This chain uses TRBV29-1 with TRBJ2-3; 9 bases fit TRBD1. The J segment lost 2 bases and the V segment lost 1 base, leaving 13 bases of the junction unmatched. The length of the CDR3 is 18 residues. Germline V gene sequence: CDR1 SQVTM, CDR2 ANQGSEA. CDR3 DNA sequence: TGCAGCGTTGAAGGTGGACAGGGGTTTATCAGCACCACAGATACGCAGTATTTT. It yields the protein CSVEGGQGFISTTDTQYF.

The table lists this clonotype with many counts. The gene calls are TRBV7-8 and TRBJ2-2; D ambiguous. V was shortened by 2 bases and J by 1 base, with 2 bases between the two germline ends. The CDR3 sequence is 13 residues long. The V gene's germline CDR1 is SGHVS and CDR2 FQNEAQ. The CDR3 coding sequence is TGTGCCAGCAGCTTATGGAACACCGGGGAGCTGTTTTTT. It is translated as CASSLWNTGELFF.

This clonotype was seen many times. This sequence joins TRBV29-1 and TRBJ2-5, with D unresolved. V lost 7 bases, J lost 2 bases, and 5 bases lay in between. Germline assignment: CDR1 SQVTM and CDR2 ANQGSEA. CDR3 length equals 10 residues. CDR3 loop: CSAQQETQYF. Written as DNA, the CDR3 is TGCAGCGCCCAACAAGAGACCCAGTACTTC.

This clonotype was seen repeatedly, ten times or more. CDR3 region: CASSASDRFSTEAFF. CDR3 coding DNA: TGTGCCAGCAGCGCGAGCGACAGGTTCAGCACTGAAGCTTTCTTT. The rearrangement uses TRBV3-1 and TRBJ1-1; possibly TRBD1 for D (6 bases). Trimming took off 5 bases at V and 4 bases at J, with 17 bases between the two ends. The CDR3 is made up of 15 amino acids. Germline CDR1 reads LGHDT; CDR2 reads YNNKEL (reference sequence).

This clonotype was observed many times. J is TRBJ2-7 and V is TRBV7-8; D possibly corresponds to TRBD2 (6 bases). The CDR3 has 16 amino acids. Germline CDR1 and CDR2: SGHVS and FQNEAQ. The V end lost 1 base, the J end lost 0 bases, and 13 bases lay between the germline ends. The CDR3 sequence: CASSLVGREASYEQYF. The CDR3 DNA sequence: TGTGCCAGCAGCTTAGTAGGCAGGGAGGCCTCCTACGAGCAGTACTTC.

This clonotype has a count of ten or more. The J gene is TRBJ2-3, the V gene TRBV28; the D is unclear. The V gene lost 5 bases and the J gene lost 11 bases, with 14 bases spanning the gap. The CDR3 spans 12 residues. Looked up from germline, CDR1 is MDHEN and CDR2 is SYDVKM. The CDR3 reads CASSLLEVGQYF. In DNA form, the CDR3 reads TGTGCCAGCAGTCTGCTTGAGGTAGGGCAGTATTTT.

This clonotype was detected ten times or more. CDR3 loop: CASSVGPGKTDTQYF. CDR3 in DNA: TGTGCCAGCAGCGTAGGTCCAGGGAAGACAGATACGCAGTATTTT. This rearrangement joins TRBV9 to TRBJ2-3; TRBD1 might be the D (5 bases). V gave up 0 bases and J gave up 3 bases, with 11 bases separating them. CDR1 is SGDLS and CDR2 is YYNGEE in the germline V gene. CDR3 size: 15 residues. Supplemented by reference TRBV9 and TRBJ2-3, the full variable domain reads DSGVTQTPKHLITATGQRVTLRCSPRSGDLSVYWYQQSLDQGLQFLIQYYNGEERAKGNILERFSAQQFPDLHSELNLSSLELGDSALYFCASSVGPGKTDTQYFGPGTRLTVL.

This clonotype has at least ten counts. The V gene is TRBV6-5, the J gene TRBJ2-1; D might be TRBD1 or TRBD2, each matching 6 bases. The V and J ends lost 2 bases and 4 bases respectively, with 15 bases between them. The CDR3 has 16 amino acids. CDR1 and CDR2 (germline): MNHEY, SVGAGI. Here the CDR3 reads CASSYQGTVPYNEQFF. CDR3 nucleotides: TGTGCCAGCAGTTACCAGGGGACTGTCCCTTACAATGAGCAGTTCTTC.